This T cell receptor (beta chain) was profiled in a study of T cell responses to AZD1222 COVID-19 vaccine. Whole-study context: Recipients boosted at about 4 weeks or about 12 weeks are pooled. Study-wide results and caveats: Clonal diversity was possibly underestimated, and the donors were mostly white British, with more females. Epitopes outside B.1.351 and B.1.1.7 mutated regions reportedly drew nearly half of spike TCRs.

With regard to this clone: The antigen remains undetermined.

The repertoire was sequenced with immunoSEQ multiplex PCR; TCRdb's copy has only in-frame clones and lacks some. The sample has 95,000 to 150,000 clones, over 75% seen once. CDR1 and CDR2 (germline): SGHTA, FQGNSA. This CDR3 is 15 amino acids long. With 4 bases removed from V and 0 bases from J, the gap between germline ends came to 13 bases. The sequenced sample was peripheral blood, obtained on day 0 of AZD1222 vaccination. This receptor was identified in an adult in good health. The chain combines TRBV7-2 with TRBJ2-7, with a tentative D call TRBD1 (6 bases). The chain's CDR3 is CASSSTDRGSYEQYF. The CDR3 DNA sequence: TGTGCCAGCAGCTCAACGGACAGAGGCTCCTACGAGCAGTACTTC.